A single sample gave rise to the 14 T cell receptor beta chains below, sequenced in a study of T cell clonality in common variable immunodeficiency. Profiled with immunoSEQ multiplex PCR; TCRdb holds only in-frame clones, not every one. The profile covers roughly 40,000 clones, none occurring a single time. Material: peripheral blood mononuclear cells. The receptors shown here come from a person aged 18-70 years in good health.

This clone was detected many times. The CDR3 bases that were read are TGTGCCAGTACCCAGACTAGCGGAGACTCCCTAGCCAAAAACATT. Its translation: CASTQTSGDSLAKNI. The CDR3 reads in full as CASTQTSGDSLAKNIQYF. The J gene is TRBJ2-4, the V gene TRBV19, with 9 bases lining up with TRBD2. The CDR3 end lies 3 residues beyond the end of the read and is filled in from the germline J gene. After removal of 7 bases from V and 0 bases from J, the junction contained 13 bases not matched to a gene. Germline CDR1 reads LNHDA; CDR2 reads SQIVND (reference sequence). This CDR3 comprises 18 residues.

This clone has a handful of counts. The CDR3 is cut off 3 residues early in the read; its end comes from the germline J gene. The chain joins TRBV20-1 to TRBJ2-1, with 10 bases that match TRBD1. The CDR3 has 16 amino acids. Per germline, CDR1 DFQATT and CDR2 SNEGSKA (reference sequence). J gave up 1 base and V 0 bases, and 3 bases lay outside the gene matches. CDR3 region: CSARDLDRGSYNEQFF. CDR3 DNA (partial): TGCAGTGCTAGAGATCTGGACAGGGGGTCCTACAATGAG.

This clone was detected many times. The read ends 3 residues shy of where the CDR3 ends; the end is completed using the germline J gene. The chain uses TRBV5-6 and TRBJ2-7, with D possibly matching TRBD2 (6 bases). The CDR3 is 15 amino acids. With 0 bases removed from V and 0 bases from J, the gap between germline ends came to 10 bases. Looked up from germline, CDR1 is SGHDT and CDR2 is YYEEEE. The CDR3 DNA, read in part, is TGTGCCAGCAGCTTGGTGTTAGCGGTCTCCTACGAG. Protein product: CASSLVLAVSYE. The whole CDR3 reads CASSLVLAVSYEQYF.

This clone has a count of ten or more. Coverage ceases 3 residues before the CDR3 finishes, and the germline J gene fills in the end. The genes are TRBV10-3 and TRBJ2-3, with 8 bases aligning to TRBD2. J was trimmed by 5 bases and V by 4 bases; bases with no gene match: 8. This CDR3 contains 15 residues. Germline V gene data show CDR1 as ENHRY and CDR2 as SYGVKD. The CDR3 sequence is CAISGTSHGGDTQYF. The sequenced CDR3 bases are TGTGCCATCAGTGGGACTAGCCACGGTGGAGATACG.

This clone was detected many times. The read ends 3 residues early relative to the CDR3; the germline J gene fills the gap. V is TRBV19 and J is TRBJ1-4, with 7 nucleotides matching TRBD1. Trimming took 9 bases from V and 7 from J; bases not matched to a gene: 11. CDR3 length: 14 residues. Germline-derived CDR1 and CDR2 are LNHDA and SQIVND (reference sequence). The sequenced part of the CDR3 DNA is TGTGCCAGCCATCCAGGGGGAACGGTTGAAAAA. It encodes CASHPGGTVEK. The complete CDR3 protein is CASHPGGTVEKLFF.

This clone was seen many times. The sequence runs out 3 residues before the end of the CDR3; the remainder is reconstructed from the germline J gene. The chain carries TRBV7-9 and TRBJ2-5; D tentatively reads TRBD1 or TRBD2 (5 bases each). Per germline, CDR1 SEHNR and CDR2 FQNEAQ (reference sequence). The CDR3 runs to 14 residues. Deletions cut 1 base from V and 3 bases from J, with 9 bases between. The CDR3 DNA, read in part, is TGTGCCAGCAGCTTAGGGCAGGGAGAAGAGACC. Translation: CASSLGQGEET. The complete CDR3 reads CASSLGQGEETQYF.

This clone showed up many times. The read ends 3 residues early relative to the CDR3; the germline J gene fills the gap. The rearrangement links TRBV7-3 to TRBJ2-1; 7 nucleotides line up with TRBD1. The trim removed 5 bases at V and 8 bases at J, leaving 6 bases unmatched. CDR1 is SGHTA, CDR2 FQGTGA, per germline. The CDR3 contains 13 residues. CDR3 residues: CASSRQGADEQFF. CDR3 DNA, as far as it was read: TGTGCCAGCAGCCGACAGGGCGCCGATGAG.

This clone was observed at least ten times. The read terminates 3 residues ahead of where the CDR3 ends, so the germline J gene completes it. The chain joins TRBV5-1 to TRBJ2-5, with D hard to call. V lost 0 bases and J lost 3, with 6 bases in between. Germline CDR1 is SGHRS and CDR2 is YFSETQ. This CDR3 region has 13 residues. The CDR3 region is CASSLGGEETQYF. CDR3 DNA (partial): TGCGCCAGCAGCTTGGGCGGTGAAGAGACC.

This clone was picked up many times. The read falls 3 residues short of the CDR3 end, and the missing part is taken from the germline J gene. The V and J genes are TRBV20-1 and TRBJ2-7, with TRBD2 matching over 10 bases. Germline V gene data show CDR1 as DFQATT and CDR2 as SNEGSKA (reference sequence). Trimming cost V 4 bases and J 4 bases; bases outside gene matches: 4. CDR3 length: 13 residues. CDR3 DNA (partial): TGCAGTGCTATTGCTAGCGGGAGATACGAG. Its protein product is CSAIASGRYE. The full CDR3 is CSAIASGRYEQYF.

To note about this clone: The missing CDR3 end, 3 residues past where the read stops, is filled in from the germline J gene. The chain recombines TRBV20-1 with TRBJ2-3; perhaps TRBD2 as D (5 bases). Germline CDR1 DFQATT, CDR2 SNEGSKA (reference sequence). This CDR3 is built from 15 residues. CDR3 DNA, as far as it was read: TGCAGTGCTGAGACTACGGTTTATAGCAATCAGCCG. It translates to CSAETTVYSNQP. The entire CDR3 protein reads CSAETTVYSNQPQYF.

This clone was seen ten or more times. The read ends 3 residues shy of where the CDR3 ends; the end is completed using the germline J gene. V is TRBV20-1 and J is TRBJ2-7, with TRBD1 identical over 8 bases. V lost 4 bases to trimming and J lost 2 bases; unmatched junction nucleotides: 7. This CDR3 spans 14 amino acids. Germline V gene data show CDR1 as DFQATT and CDR2 as SNEGSKA (reference sequence). The sequenced part of the CDR3 DNA is TGCAGTGCTATTCCGGACAGGGCTACCTACGAG. Protein product: CSAIPDRATYE. The entire CDR3 is CSAIPDRATYEQYF.

This clone turned up a few times. The CDR3 extends 3 residues past the end of the read, so its final part is completed from the germline J gene. V is TRBV7-9 and J is TRBJ1-2; D uncertain. Germline V gene lookup returns CDR1 SEHNR and CDR2 FQNEAQ (reference sequence). There are 15 residues in the CDR3. CDR3 protein: CASSFQSLSSYDYTF. The covered CDR3 bases are TGTGCCAGCAGCTTTCAATCTCTCTCATCCTACGAC.

There are many counts of this clone. Sequencing ends 3 residues short of the CDR3 end; the germline J gene provides the rest. The rearrangement uses TRBV20-1 and TRBJ2-3; perhaps TRBD2 as D (5 bases). The germline V gene has CDR1 DFQATT and CDR2 SNEGSKA (reference sequence). V lost 4 bases to trimming and J lost 3 bases, with 14 bases between them. The CDR3 consists of 14 residues. The CDR3 here is CSANVGGWTDTQYF. Partial CDR3 DNA: TGCAGTGCTAATGTCGGCGGGTGGACAGATACG.

This clone was seen ten or more times. Coverage ceases 3 residues before the CDR3 finishes, and the germline J gene fills in the end. V and J are TRBV4-2 and TRBJ1-2, with D possibly matching TRBD1 (6 bases). V was shortened by 0 bases and J by 1 base, with 18 bases between the two germline ends. This CDR3 has 18 residues. Germline V lookup: CDR1 LGHNA, CDR2 YNFKEQ. The covered CDR3 bases are TGTGCCAGCAGCCAAGATCTTGGCAGGGGAAATCTTAACTATGGC. This translates into CASSQDLGRGNLNYG. From start to end, the CDR3 is CASSQDLGRGNLNYGYTF.